What follows describes a single T cell receptor beta chain. The antigen remains unidentified. This sample was taken from a study of OX40 agonist ivuxolimab in advanced cancers. At the level of the study: Partial responses were observed in three patients, of whom one had hepatocellular carcinoma and two had cutaneous melanoma.

At cycle 4 day 1, cycle 7 day 1, and baseline, blood was sampled. The CDR3 covers 14 residues. Trimming at V came to 5 bases and at J to 3 bases, leaving 3 bases not matched to a gene. Germline V CDR1 and CDR2: KGHSH, LQKENI. Regarding the study as a whole: With doses of 0.1-3.0 mg/kg, partial responders showed among the lowest clonal expansion. In general, CD8+ T cells held more expanded clones than CD4+ did, on average.

Sequencing used immunoSEQ multiplex PCR; TCRdb keeps in-frame clones, though not all of them. Among 77,000 or so clones listed, around 87% were seen once. The rearrangement uses TRBV18 and TRBJ2-7; TRBD1 aligns across 11 bases. This clonotype was sampled from an adult with an advanced solid tumor such as melanoma, head and neck, liver or kidney cancer. Here the sequenced sample was CD4+ or CD8+ T cells sorted from blood, taken in a trial of the OX40 agonist ivuxolimab. The CDR3 here is CASSGGQGDYEQYF. The CDR3 nucleotides are TGTGCCAGCTCAGGGGGACAGGGGGACTACGAGCAGTACTTC.